The 30 T cell receptor beta chains below were found in one sample sequenced in a study of OX40 agonist ivuxolimab in advanced cancers. Assay used: immunoSEQ multiplex PCR; TCRdb lists only in-frame clones, some missing. The table lists tens of thousands of clones, about 86% of them singletons. Sequencing was performed on CD4+ or CD8+ T cells sorted from blood, taken in a trial of the OX40 agonist ivuxolimab. The receptors were gathered from an adult with an advanced solid tumor such as melanoma, head and neck, liver or kidney cancer.

V is TRBV4-1 and J is TRBJ2-6, with 14 positions matching TRBD2. This CDR3 spans 18 amino acids. In germline, CDR1 is MGHRA, CDR2 YSYEKL. The V gene end was trimmed by 4 bases and the J gene end by 4 bases; junction bases not matched to a gene: 6. The CDR3 region is CASSPGTSGRGGANVLTF. Written as DNA, the CDR3 is TGCGCCAGCAGCCCAGGGACTAGCGGGAGAGGGGGGGCCAACGTCCTGACTTTC.

This clone was seen once. This rearrangement joins TRBV6-5 to TRBJ1-1, with 7 bases that match TRBD1. In germline, CDR1 is MNHEY, CDR2 SVGAGI. The CDR3 runs to 15 residues. V dropped 6 bases and J dropped 5; count of bases not matched to a gene: 12. The CDR3 loop is CASSRQGGSGTEAFF. The CDR3, as DNA: TGTGCCAGCAGCAGACAAGGGGGCAGTGGAACTGAAGCTTTCTTT.

This clone was observed a handful of times. The chain is built from TRBV27 and TRBJ2-1; D remains ambiguous. Germline values: CDR1 MNHEY, CDR2 SMNVEV (reference sequence). The CDR3 extends over 17 amino acids. Trimming took off 5 bases at V and 0 bases at J, with 17 bases between the two ends. The CDR3: CASSGTRTVSSYNEQFF. In DNA, the CDR3 is TGTGCCAGCAGTGGAACCAGAACAGTGAGCTCCTACAATGAGCAGTTCTTC.

This chain uses TRBV5-5 with TRBJ2-3, with 9 bases identical to TRBD1. CDR3 size: 13 residues. V was clipped by 3 bases and J by 6 bases; unmatched bases: 2. The germline V gene has CDR1 SGHKS and CDR2 YYEKEE (reference sequence). CDR3 protein: CASSWTGEDTQYF. The CDR3 coding sequence is TGTGCCAGCAGCTGGACAGGGGAGGATACGCAGTATTTT.

The rearrangement joins TRBV5-4 to TRBJ2-3; possibly TRBD1 or TRBD2 for D (5 bases each). The CDR3 has 16 amino acids. V was shortened by 3 bases and J by 1 base, with 15 bases between the two germline ends. CDR1 and CDR2 from the germline V gene are SGHNT and YYREEE (reference sequence). CDR3 DNA: TGTGCCAGCAGCTCCTCTCCCCTGGGGGGCACAGATACGCAGTATTTT. Residues: CASSSSPLGGTDTQYF.

The chain carries TRBV19 and TRBJ1-6; D not certain. The germline CDR1 and CDR2 sequences are LNHDA and SQIVND (reference sequence). This CDR3 has 15 amino acids. V was trimmed by 5 bases and J by 7 bases, leaving 15 bases between them. CDR3 nucleotides: TGTGCCAGTAGTCTGGGTCCGACGGGGAATTCACCCCTCCACTTT. Protein sequence: CASSLGPTGNSPLHF.

The rearrangement links TRBV29-1 to TRBJ2-7; D is uncertain. The ends were cut back, 6 bases at V and 6 bases at J, with 12 bases in the middle. CDR3 length: 11 amino acids. Germline V gives CDR1 SQVTM, CDR2 ANQGSEA. The CDR3 DNA follows: TGCAGCGTCGGTGGTTGGCCCGAGCAGTACTTC. Protein product: CSVGGWPEQYF.

The rearrangement joins TRBV7-2 to TRBJ2-7; D perhaps matches TRBD2 (6 bases). Germline V gene data show CDR1 as SGHTA and CDR2 as FQGNSA. V shed 2 bases and J shed 0 bases, with 14 bases lying between them. This CDR3 comprises 16 residues. CDR3 in amino acids: CASSLRGLPSSYEQYF. CDR3 nucleotides: TGTGCCAGCAGCTTAAGAGGACTACCAAGCTCCTACGAGCAGTACTTC.

The V call is TRBV6-1, the J call TRBJ2-4; 10 bases are a match to TRBD2. V shed 3 bases, J shed 0 bases, and the junction held 11 bases outside the gene matches. The CDR3 extends over 19 amino acids. The germline CDR1 and CDR2 sequences are MNHNS and SASEGT. This CDR3 reads CASSELAGDGSLAKNIQYF. Here the CDR3 DNA reads TGTGCCAGCAGTGAGCTAGCGGGAGATGGATCTTTAGCCAAAAACATTCAGTACTTC.

This clone was seen only a few times. It is unclear where the CDR3 begins or ends on the DNA, so no DNA is shown, and the CDR3 is as TCRdb lists it. This sequence joins TRBV5-5 and TRBJ2-7; the tabulated D call, TRBD1, remains unverified against the DNA. From its first to its last residue, the CDR3 has 16 amino acids. Germline V CDR1 and CDR2: SGHKS, YYEKEE (reference sequence). CDR3: CASSPRTGGRLSGQYF.

The chain employs TRBV6-6 and TRBJ2-3, with 9 bases matching TRBD2. J was trimmed by 4 bases and V by 1 base; bases with no gene match: 3. The CDR3 contains 15 residues. Germline assignment: CDR1 MNHNY and CDR2 SVGAGI (reference sequence). CDR3 sequence reads: CASSYWREGPDTQYF. The CDR3, as DNA: TGTGCCAGCAGTTACTGGCGGGAGGGCCCAGATACGCAGTATTTT.

The chain employs TRBV28 and TRBJ2-3; 9 bases line up with TRBD2. CDR1 is MDHEN, CDR2 SYDVKM, per germline. The CDR3 sequence is 14 residues long. V shed 6 bases, J shed 5 bases, and the junction held 6 bases outside the gene matches. For the CDR3, the DNA is TGTGCCAGCAGAATAGCGGGAGAAGTAGATACGCAGTATTTT. Its translation: CASRIAGEVDTQYF.

The V and J genes are TRBV7-2 and TRBJ2-5; 8 bases match TRBD1. The CDR3 totals 14 residues. The V gene's germline CDR1 is SGHTA and CDR2 FQGNSA. V dropped 4 bases and J dropped 4; count of bases not matched to a gene: 5. This CDR3 is CASSSLDRGETQYF. The DNA of the CDR3 is TGTGCCAGCAGCTCACTCGACAGGGGAGAGACCCAGTACTTC.

V and J are TRBV25-1 and TRBJ1-2; D remains ambiguous. The CDR3 length is 13 residues. Germline CDR1 reads MGHDK; CDR2 reads SYGVNS. Trimming removed 5 bases from V and 3 bases from J, with 10 bases in between. CDR3 residues: CASSFGIYYGYTF. DNA for the CDR3: TGTGCCAGCAGTTTCGGGATTTACTATGGCTACACCTTC.

CDR3 region: CASSEYLSRTGWSQPQHF. For the CDR3, the DNA is TGTGCCAGCAGTGAATATCTCTCGCGAACAGGCTGGAGTCAGCCCCAGCATTTT. The chain recombines TRBV25-1 with TRBJ1-5; D perhaps matches TRBD1 (5 bases). This CDR3 has 18 amino acids. V lost 0 bases and J 6 bases, leaving 21 bases between the germline ends. CDR1 is MGHDK and CDR2 is SYGVNS in the germline V gene.

This clone was seen a handful of times. This chain joins TRBV4-3 and TRBJ1-2; the D gene is possibly TRBD1 (6 bases). Trimming cost V 0 bases and J 5 bases, with 13 bases left between them. The CDR3 totals 15 residues. In germline, CDR1 is LGHNA, CDR2 YSLEER. As DNA, the CDR3 is TGCGCCAGCAGCCAAGATGGGGGGCGCGGATATGGCTACACCTTC. Translating gives CASSQDGGRGYGYTF.

This chain's CDR3 is CASSPGIGSTDTQYF. The CDR3 bases are TGTGCCAGCAGCCCCGGGATCGGCAGCACAGATACGCAGTATTTT. This chain links TRBV6-5 with TRBJ2-3, with a weak D call TRBD2 (5 bases). The CDR3 spans 15 residues. Trimming left V 6 bases short and J 0 bases short, with 13 bases between. Germline CDR1 MNHEY, CDR2 SVGAGI.

This sequence joins TRBV18 and TRBJ1-6; D gene unclear. This CDR3 region has 12 residues. Trimming shortened V by 5 bases and J by 7 bases, and 6 bases separated the two germline ends. Germline loops: CDR1 KGHSH, CDR2 LQKENI. The CDR3: CASSIRNSPLHF. The CDR3 DNA follows: TGTGCCAGCTCAATCAGAAATTCACCCCTCCACTTT.

The V call is TRBV28, the J call TRBJ2-7; 7 positions agree with TRBD1. Germline assignment: CDR1 MDHEN and CDR2 SYDVKM. The V segment lost 5 bases and the J segment 4 bases; nucleotides outside the gene matches: 11. The CDR3 length is 15 residues. The CDR3 DNA reads as TGTGCCAGCAGTGCCCCCGGGACAGACCAATACGAGCAGTACTTC. Translating it yields CASSAPGTDQYEQYF.

In regard to this clone: The sample holds other DNA sequences that translate to the same CDR3. The DNA of the CDR3 is TGTGCCAGCAGTTTGACAGGGGGCGGCCAAGAGACCCAGTACTTC. This sequence encodes CASSLTGGGQETQYF. The V and J genes are TRBV28 and TRBJ2-5, with TRBD1 matching over 10 bases. V was clipped by 3 bases and J by 1 base; unmatched bases: 2. CDR1 and CDR2 from the germline V gene are MDHEN and SYDVKM. CDR3 length: 15 residues. Looking up the rest from reference TRBV28 and TRBJ2-5 gives the full variable domain: DVKVTQSSRYLVKRTGEKVFLECVQDMDHENMFWYRQDPGLGLRLIYFSYDVKMKEKGDIPEGYSVSREKKERFSLILESASTNQTSMYLCASSLTGGGQETQYFGPGTRLLVL.

The chain uses TRBV5-4 and TRBJ2-7, with D perhaps TRBD1 or TRBD2 (6 bases each). The CDR3 runs 16 residues. V dropped 4 bases and J dropped 0 bases, with 17 bases sitting between them. Germline V gene sequence: CDR1 SGHNT, CDR2 YYREEE (reference sequence). The CDR3 loop is CASSLGAGLSSYEQYF. CDR3 DNA sequence: TGTGCCAGCAGCCTGGGGGCGGGATTAAGCTCCTACGAGCAGTACTTC.

The chain employs TRBV4-2 and TRBJ2-1; D is tentatively TRBD1 or TRBD2 (6 bases each). V dropped 0 bases and J dropped 1 base, with 19 bases sitting between them. Germline V gives CDR1 LGHNA, CDR2 YNFKEQ. The CDR3 loop spans 19 amino acids. The CDR3 DNA is TGTGCCAGCAGCCAAGAGCGGGTAGGAGGGGGAAGGTCCTACAATGAGCAGTTCTTC. Its protein product is CASSQERVGGGRSYNEQFF.

The chain joins TRBV19 to TRBJ2-3; 8 nucleotides agree with TRBD1. The CDR3 sequence is 17 residues long. CDR1 and CDR2 from the germline V gene are LNHDA and SQIVND (reference sequence). Trimming cost V 5 bases and J 0 bases; bases outside gene matches: 10. The CDR3 reads CASSPETGATSTDTQYF. The CDR3, as DNA: TGTGCCAGTAGTCCTGAGACAGGGGCGACGAGCACAGATACGCAGTATTTT. Full variable domain (rest looked up from reference TRBV19 and TRBJ2-3): DGGITQSPKYLFRKEGQNVTLSCEQNLNHDAMYWYRQDPGQGLRLIYYSQIVNDFQKGDIAEGYSVSREKKESFPLTVTSAQKNPTAFYLCASSPETGATSTDTQYFGPGTRLTVL.

This chain links TRBV5-6 with TRBJ2-3; TRBD2 matches at 12 bases. This CDR3 contains 16 residues. Germline V gene sequence: CDR1 SGHDT, CDR2 YYEEEE. J was trimmed by 4 bases and V by 4 bases; bases with no gene match: 7. CDR3 amino acids: CASSGRTSGASDTQYF. The CDR3 bases are TGTGCCAGCAGCGGACGGACTAGCGGGGCCTCAGATACGCAGTATTTT.

The chain is built from TRBV15 and TRBJ2-3, with no clear D. CDR3 size: 11 residues. V dropped 6 bases and J dropped 2 bases, with 3 bases sitting between them. Germline loops: CDR1 LNHNV, CDR2 YYDKDF (reference sequence). The CDR3 DNA reads TGTGCCACCAGGGACACAGATACGCAGTATTTT. It specifies CATRDTDTQYF.

The chain combines TRBV30 with TRBJ2-4, with 8 nucleotides matching TRBD1. V was pared by 3 bases and J by 6 bases, with 7 bases of the junction left unmatched. The length of the CDR3 is 14 residues. The germline V gene encodes CDR1 GTSNPN and CDR2 SVGIG (reference sequence). The CDR3, as DNA: TGTGCCTGGAGCCGGGGGACAGGAAGAAACATTCAGTACTTC. Translated, it gives CAWSRGTGRNIQYF.

The chain has TRBV7-2 and TRBJ2-7; D is uncertain. V lost 3 bases and J 0 bases, leaving 9 bases between the germline ends. Germline CDR1 SGHTA, CDR2 FQGNSA. The CDR3 covers 14 residues. CDR3 amino acids: CASSFFESSYEQYF. The CDR3 coding sequence is TGTGCCAGCAGCTTCTTCGAGAGCTCCTACGAGCAGTACTTC.

The J gene is TRBJ2-1, the V gene TRBV6-6; TRBD2 aligns across 9 bases. The CDR3 spans 13 residues. Germline V gene sequence: CDR1 MNHNY, CDR2 SVGAGI (reference sequence). After removal of 4 bases from V and 12 bases from J, the junction contained 7 bases not matched to a gene. The CDR3 DNA sequence: TGTGCCAGCAGTTTCGAGAAAGCGGGGGGGCAGTTCTTC. Encoded protein: CASSFEKAGGQFF.

This clone came up a few times. In DNA, the CDR3 is TGTGCCAGCAGTCCTTCGGGACAGAGCAATCAGCCCCAGCATTTT. Its protein is CASSPSGQSNQPQHF. The chain employs TRBV25-1 and TRBJ1-5, with 7 bases matching TRBD1. The germline V gene has CDR1 MGHDK and CDR2 SYGVNS. The CDR3 totals 15 residues. Trimming took 5 bases from V and 1 from J; bases not matched to a gene: 5.

The rearrangement joins TRBV6-1 to TRBJ2-2, with D hard to call. The CDR3 spans 15 residues. Germline assignment: CDR1 MNHNS and CDR2 SASEGT. V lost 11 bases and J 0 bases, leaving 16 bases between the germline ends. The CDR3 region has the DNA TGTGCCCTCAATGGGGTTCAGGCGAACACCGGGGAGCTGTTTTTT. This gives the protein CALNGVQANTGELFF.